The 18 T cell receptor beta chains below come from one sample, sequenced in a study of blood T cell repertoires in COVID-19. The repertoire was sequenced with immunoSEQ multiplex PCR; TCRdb's copy has only in-frame clones and lacks some. In the table there are some 120,000 clones, roughly 90% of which are singletons. The sequencing input was peripheral blood. Every receptor here comes from a man in his fifties or sixties with acute or convalescent COVID-19.

The chain couples TRBV9 to TRBJ1-2; no clear D gene. Germline values: CDR1 SGDLS, CDR2 YYNGEE. V lost 0 bases and J lost 3, with 15 bases in between. This CDR3 has 16 amino acids. CDR3 bases: TGTGCCAGCAGCGTAGAGCTGTGGGTACGGGACTATGGCTACACCTTC. It encodes CASSVELWVRDYGYTF.

A word on this clone: The same CDR3 arises from other DNA sequences in this sample as well. The V gene is TRBV19, the J gene TRBJ1-1, with 7 bases lining up with TRBD1. CDR3 size: 13 residues. Looked up from germline, CDR1 is LNHDA and CDR2 is SQIVND (reference sequence). Losses at the gene ends were 3 bases for V and 4 bases for J; bases not matched to a gene: 2. In DNA form, the CDR3 reads TGTGCCAGTAGTATGCGACAGGGCACTGAAGCTTTCTTT. Amino acids: CASSMRQGTEAFF.

This clone was counted only a few times. The chain carries TRBV11-2 and TRBJ1-4, with D possibly matching TRBD1 (6 bases). This CDR3 is 16 amino acids long. Germline V gene data show CDR1 as SGHAT and CDR2 as FQNNGV. V lost 4 bases and J 0 bases, leaving 12 bases between the germline ends. CDR3 sequence: CASSSLGTTTNEKLFF. The CDR3 bases are TGTGCCAGCAGCTCTCTTGGGACAACAACTAATGAAAAACTGTTTTTT.

The genes are TRBV2 and TRBJ1-5; 7 bases agree with TRBD1. The trim removed 4 bases at V and 1 base at J, leaving 4 bases unmatched. From germline, CDR1 is SNHLY and CDR2 FYNNEI. The CDR3 is 15 amino acids. The CDR3 nucleotides are TGTGCCAGCAGTGGGGGGACAGCGAGCAATCAGCCCCAGCATTTT. This codes for CASSGGTASNQPQHF. The full variable domain, with the rest looked up from reference TRBV2 and TRBJ1-5, is EPEVTQTPSHQVTQMGQEVILRCVPISNHLYFYWYRQILGQKVEFLVSFYNNEISEKSEIFDDQFSVERPDGSNFTLKIRSTKLEDSAMYFCASSGGTASNQPQHFGDGTRLSIL.

The chain uses TRBV5-8 and TRBJ2-3; D is possibly TRBD1 (6 bases). CDR3 length equals 14 residues. Trimming stripped 2 bases from V and 0 bases from J, with 7 bases between. CDR1 is SGHTS and CDR2 is YDEGEE in the germline V gene. CDR3 amino acids: CASSFGQSTDTQYF. CDR3 sequence (DNA): TGTGCCAGCAGCTTTGGACAGAGCACAGATACGCAGTATTTT.

The chain employs TRBV19 and TRBJ2-7; tentatively, D is TRBD2 (5 bases). The CDR3 runs to 15 residues. V gave up 7 bases and J gave up 1 base, with 17 bases separating them. Germline CDR1 is LNHDA and CDR2 is SQIVND (reference sequence). CDR3 coding DNA: TGTGCCAGTAAGAGCGGACTTTTTGGATCCTACGAGCAGTACTTC. It codes for CASKSGLFGSYEQYF.

V usage is TRBV10-3 and J usage is TRBJ2-7; D possibly corresponds to TRBD1 (5 bases). The V gene lost 8 bases and the J gene lost 6 bases, with 17 bases spanning the gap. Germline CDR1 reads ENHRY; CDR2 reads SYGVKD. The CDR3 is 13 residues long. The CDR3 is CAICRDQGGEQYF. The DNA of the CDR3 is TGTGCCATCTGCCGCGACCAGGGTGGCGAGCAGTACTTC.

The chain joins TRBV5-5 to TRBJ1-5; tentative D call: TRBD1 (6 bases). Germline values: CDR1 SGHKS, CDR2 YYEKEE (reference sequence). The CDR3 consists of 17 residues. Trimming removed 4 bases at V and 0 bases at J, with 17 bases between. The CDR3 DNA follows: TGTGCCAGCAGCCCGGGCGGGGGGCCGAGTAGCAATCAGCCCCAGCATTTT. Translated: CASSPGGGPSSNQPQHF.

This clone was detected a few times. CDR3 sequence (DNA): TGTGCCAGCAGCCGTACTACAGGTAGCAATCAGCCCCAGCATTTT. It translates to CASSRTTGSNQPQHF. The chain has TRBV5-5 and TRBJ1-5; possibly TRBD1 for D (5 bases). The CDR3 spans 15 residues. Deletions cut 4 bases from V and 0 bases from J, with 11 bases between. Germline-derived CDR1 and CDR2 are SGHKS and YYEKEE (reference sequence).

This chain connects TRBV3-1 (or the pseudogene TRBV3-2) to TRBJ1-3, with D perhaps matching TRBD1 (6 bases). CDR3 length equals 18 residues. Looked up from germline, CDR1 is LGHDT and CDR2 is YNNKEL (reference sequence). V lost 1 base and J lost 0, with 16 bases in between. CDR3 loop: CASSQVRLQGTSGNTIYF. The CDR3 region has the DNA TGTGCCAGCAGCCAAGTCCGGCTACAGGGTACCTCTGGAAACACCATATATTTT.

This clone was recorded only once. The chain links TRBV19 to TRBJ1-1; 7 positions agree with TRBD1. Trimming took 5 bases from V and 1 from J; bases not matched to a gene: 10. CDR1 and CDR2 from the germline V gene are LNHDA and SQIVND (reference sequence). CDR3 length: 16 amino acids. CDR3 protein: CASSHLPTGRNTEAFF. The CDR3 DNA reads TGTGCCAGTAGTCACTTACCGACAGGGCGGAACACTGAAGCTTTCTTT.

V and J are TRBV27 and TRBJ1-1, with D perhaps matching TRBD1 (6 bases). V lost 5 bases and J 1 base, leaving 14 bases between the germline ends. The CDR3 contains 15 residues. Germline V lookup: CDR1 MNHEY, CDR2 SMNVEV (reference sequence). The CDR3 DNA sequence: TGTGCCAGCAGTAAAGAACAGGGAAGGAACACTGAAGCTTTCTTT. This translates into CASSKEQGRNTEAFF.

The chain is built from TRBV10-3 and TRBJ2-3, with D maybe TRBD2 (6 bases). The V gene's germline CDR1 is ENHRY and CDR2 SYGVKD. The CDR3 is made up of 15 amino acids. Trimming cost V 6 bases and J 2 bases, with 15 bases left between them. The CDR3 protein is CAIRKLATVTDTQYF. CDR3 in DNA: TGTGCCATCAGGAAACTAGCAACCGTCACAGATACGCAGTATTTT.

This clone was detected a few times. The chain recombines TRBV19 with TRBJ2-7; 10 bases align to TRBD2. The V gene end was trimmed by 4 bases and the J gene end by 0 bases; junction bases not matched to a gene: 3. Germline V gene sequence: CDR1 LNHDA, CDR2 SQIVND (reference sequence). The CDR3 totals 15 residues. CDR3 amino acids: CASSRRTSGSYEQYF. For the CDR3, the DNA is TGTGCCAGTAGTAGACGGACTAGCGGCTCCTACGAGCAGTACTTC.

The chain combines TRBV13 with TRBJ2-7, with 7 positions matching TRBD2. The CDR3 totals 15 residues. Germline V gene lookup returns CDR1 PRHDT and CDR2 FYEKMQ (reference sequence). Trimming removed 3 bases from V and 2 bases from J; junction bases left unmatched: 7. CDR3 nucleotides: TGTGCCAGCAGCTTTGGCGGGAGAACAACCTACGAGCAGTACTTC. Protein sequence: CASSFGGRTTYEQYF.

The chain has TRBV7-9 and TRBJ2-7; 7 bases agree with TRBD1. CDR1 and CDR2 from the germline V gene are SEHNR and FQNEAQ (reference sequence). CDR3 size: 18 residues. The junction had 14 bases not matched to a gene; V was cut back by 1 base and J by 2 bases. CDR3 in DNA: TGTGCCAGCAGCTTAGTGGGCCTTACAGGGGACAAACCCTACGAGCAGTACTTC. Residues: CASSLVGLTGDKPYEQYF.

The chain couples TRBV5-1 to TRBJ2-7; 11 bases line up with TRBD2. V was pared by 8 bases and J by 0 bases, with 1 base of the junction left unmatched. In germline, CDR1 is SGHRS, CDR2 YFSETQ. The CDR3 sequence is 13 residues long. This CDR3 is CASTSGSSYEQYF. The CDR3 DNA is TGCGCCAGTACTAGCGGGAGCTCCTACGAGCAGTACTTC.

V is TRBV7-2 and J is TRBJ2-7; 10 bases line up with TRBD2. Trimming removed 4 bases from V and 7 bases from J; junction bases left unmatched: 4. This CDR3 region has 13 residues. Germline CDR1 and CDR2: SGHTA and FQGNSA. Here the CDR3 DNA reads TGTGCCAGCAGCTCACTACTAGCGGGAGAGCAGTACTTC. Residues: CASSSLLAGEQYF.